The 20 T cell receptor beta chains given below trace back to one sample, sequenced in a study of cytomegalovirus exposure and HLA in healthy donors. The PCR contained 60 Vbeta and 13 Jbeta primers. Method: immunoSEQ multiplex PCR; TCRdb's copy keeps in-frame clones and lacks some. The data show just over 150,000 clones, under 80% seen once. Sequences were obtained from PBMCs. Receptor source: a woman in her 30s in good health and CMV-seronegative.

V usage is TRBV2 and J usage is TRBJ1-2; 9 bases agree with TRBD1. The trim removed 6 bases at V and 1 base at J, leaving 9 bases unmatched. Germline V gives CDR1 SNHLY, CDR2 FYNNEI. The CDR3 spans 16 residues. The CDR3 DNA follows: TGTGCCAGCAGCCCGGGACAGGGCCTGCTTAACTATGGCTACACCTTC. Translation: CASSPGQGLLNYGYTF.

Regarding this clone: The same CDR3 can be traced to other DNA sequences in this sample. This rearrangement joins TRBV15 to TRBJ1-3; D possibly corresponds to TRBD1 (6 bases). V was shortened by 5 bases and J by 0 bases, with 11 bases between the two germline ends. Germline assignment: CDR1 LNHNV and CDR2 YYDKDF (reference sequence). CDR3 size: 15 residues. CDR3 DNA: TGTGCCACCAGCCATGCAGGGGTCTCTGGAAACACCATATATTTT. It specifies CATSHAGVSGNTIYF.

This rearrangement joins TRBV2 to TRBJ2-3, with D maybe TRBD1 (6 bases). This CDR3 spans 13 amino acids. V lost 4 bases, J lost 4 bases, and 9 bases lay in between. Germline loops: CDR1 SNHLY, CDR2 FYNNEI. The CDR3 DNA sequence: TGTGCCAGCAGTGGGCAGGGGTCAGATACGCAGTATTTT. This encodes CASSGQGSDTQYF.

The gene calls are TRBV10-3 and TRBJ2-5; possible D gene TRBD2, 6 bases. The V gene lost 5 bases and the J gene lost 5 bases, with 15 bases spanning the gap. Per germline, CDR1 ENHRY and CDR2 SYGVKD. CDR3 size: 14 residues. The DNA for the CDR3 is TGTGCCATCAGTCCTAGACTGGAGGGGGAGACCCAGTACTTC. Encoded protein: CAISPRLEGETQYF.

As for this clone: Sequence at one end of the junction differs from germline and may be a read error. This chain uses TRBV6-1 with TRBJ1-1; D might be TRBD1 (5 bases). Germline V gene sequence: CDR1 MNHNS, CDR2 SASEGT. This CDR3 contains 16 residues. The CDR3 region has the DNA TGTGCCAGCCGTGAGGGAGGGGTAGGTTTGTACACTGAAGCTTTCTTT. It is translated as CASREGGVGLYTEAFF.

This chain joins TRBV30 and TRBJ2-5, with a weak D call TRBD2 (5 bases). From germline, CDR1 is GTSNPN and CDR2 SVGIG (reference sequence). CDR3 length: 13 amino acids. Between the trimmed V and J ends, which lost 2 bases and 5 bases, there was a span of 12 bases. The CDR3 DNA reads as TGTGCCTGGAGTCTTGGACTTCGGGAGACCCAGTACTTC. Translated: CAWSLGLRETQYF.

The chain has TRBV7-3 and TRBJ1-6; D unclear. The CDR3 totals 14 residues. The ends were cut back, 2 bases at V and 8 bases at J, with 10 bases in the middle. From germline, CDR1 is SGHTA and CDR2 FQGTGA. The CDR3 nucleotides are TGTGCCAGCAGCTTACTGGCTTTTGATTCACCCCTCCACTTT. It yields the protein CASSLLAFDSPLHF.

This clone was observed once. The chain has TRBV29-1 and TRBJ2-7; weak D call: TRBD1 (6 bases). This CDR3 is 14 amino acids long. Germline-derived CDR1 and CDR2 are SQVTM and ANQGSEA. V lost 4 bases and J lost 0, with 13 bases in between. The DNA for the CDR3 is TGCAGCGTTGGGGGGCAGACAAGCTCCTACGAGCAGTACTTC. It is translated as CSVGGQTSSYEQYF.

The genes are TRBV9 and TRBJ1-3; TRBD1 aligns across 7 bases. Germline loops: CDR1 SGDLS, CDR2 YYNGEE. This CDR3 comprises 14 residues. With 3 bases clipped from V and 0 bases from J, the junction kept 0 bases outside the gene matches. CDR3 region: CASSGDSSGNTIYF. DNA of the CDR3: TGTGCCAGCAGCGGGGACAGCTCTGGAAACACCATATATTTT.

Only one count was recorded for this clone. The CDR3 protein is CAIRDSIGDTQYF. CDR3 nucleotides: TGTGCCATCCGGGACAGTATTGGAGATACGCAGTATTTT. The chain recombines TRBV6-5 with TRBJ2-3; 7 bases align to TRBD1. The CDR3 sequence is 13 residues long. Germline lookup yields CDR1 MNHEY and CDR2 SVGAGI. V shed 10 bases and J 5 bases; nucleotides not matched to a gene: 9.

The rearrangement joins TRBV29-1 to TRBJ2-3; maybe TRBD2 (6 bases). The V end lost 3 bases, the J end lost 6 bases, and 10 bases lay between the germline ends. Germline CDR1 and CDR2: SQVTM and ANQGSEA. The CDR3 totals 12 residues. CDR3 nucleotides: TGCAGCGTTGAGGAGGGGTTGGATACGCAGTATTTT. The encoded protein is CSVEEGLDTQYF.

The J gene is TRBJ1-3, the V gene TRBV6-1; D call uncertain. Germline-derived CDR1 and CDR2 are MNHNS and SASEGT. The V end was cut by 2 bases, the J end by 2 bases, with 10 bases between. This CDR3 region has 15 residues. The CDR3 DNA reads as TGTGCCAGCAGTGAAAGTCCCAGGACTGGAAACACCATATATTTT. Translating gives CASSESPRTGNTIYF.

The rearrangement uses TRBV27 and TRBJ2-3, with 12 bases fitting TRBD2. The V and J ends lost 4 bases and 4 bases, in that order; junction bases with no gene match: 6. The CDR3 is 16 residues long. Looked up from germline, CDR1 is MNHEY and CDR2 is SMNVEV (reference sequence). The CDR3 sequence: CASSSLAGGHSDTQYF. The CDR3, as DNA: TGTGCCAGCAGTTCCCTAGCGGGGGGGCATTCAGATACGCAGTATTTT.

V gene TRBV2 combines with J gene TRBJ2-7; 9 bases agree with TRBD2. CDR1 is SNHLY and CDR2 is FYNNEI in the germline V gene. The length of the CDR3 is 19 residues. V was pared by 4 bases and J by 2 bases, with 18 bases of the junction left unmatched. The CDR3 sequence is CASSGSLAGVLLDAYEQYF. In DNA form, the CDR3 reads TGTGCCAGCAGTGGATCTTTAGCGGGGGTCCTCCTAGACGCCTACGAGCAGTACTTC.

Only one count was recorded for this clone. The V call is TRBV2, the J call TRBJ1-6; tentative D call: TRBD1 (5 bases). Trimming left V 7 bases short and J 7 bases short, with 14 bases between. From germline, CDR1 is SNHLY and CDR2 FYNNEI. This CDR3 has 14 amino acids. The CDR3 DNA follows: TGTGCCAGCAACCCCGGGACTTACAATTCACCCCTCCACTTT. This encodes CASNPGTYNSPLHF.

The CDR3 DNA is TGCACCAGCAGCCAAGCCCTGTGGAGGGGCTCTGAGCAGTTCTTC. Protein: CTSSQALWRGSEQFF. This chain uses TRBV1 with TRBJ2-1; the listed D gene, TRBD2, was not tested against the DNA. TRBV1 is classified as a pseudogene. The CDR3 extends over 15 amino acids.

The chain combines TRBV15 with TRBJ2-5; D may be TRBD2 (5 bases). Trimming pared 3 bases from V and 3 bases from J, leaving 11 bases between. The CDR3 extends over 14 amino acids. Germline loops: CDR1 LNHNV, CDR2 YYDKDF (reference sequence). CDR3 nucleotides: TGTGCCACCAGCAGCGGGATAGGGAAAGAGACCCAGTACTTC. Translation: CATSSGIGKETQYF.

This clone was picked up one time. V gene TRBV9 combines with J gene TRBJ1-6; 8 bases match TRBD1. CDR3 length equals 15 residues. The V segment lost 2 bases and the J segment 7 bases; nucleotides outside the gene matches: 5. Germline V lookup: CDR1 SGDLS, CDR2 YYNGEE. This CDR3 is CASSVGTGLNSPLHF. CDR3 nucleotides: TGTGCCAGCAGCGTTGGGACAGGACTGAATTCACCCCTCCACTTT. Full variable domain (outside the CDR3, taken from reference TRBV9 and TRBJ1-6): DSGVTQTPKHLITATGQRVTLRCSPRSGDLSVYWYQQSLDQGLQFLIQYYNGEERAKGNILERFSAQQFPDLHSELNLSSLELGDSALYFCASSVGTGLNSPLHFGNGTRLTVT.

CDR3 amino acids: CASSPIMTDLGYTF. The CDR3 bases are TGTGCCAGCTCACCGATAATGACAGACTTGGGCTACACCTTC. This sequence joins TRBV18 and TRBJ1-2, with D tentatively TRBD1 (5 bases). The CDR3 covers 14 residues. V gave up 3 bases and J gave up 8 bases, with 16 bases separating them. Germline V lookup: CDR1 KGHSH, CDR2 LQKENI.

The chain recombines TRBV7-8 with TRBJ1-2; the match to TRBD1 covers 9 bases. This CDR3 is built from 15 residues. Trimming at V came to 3 bases and at J to 2 bases, leaving 4 bases not matched to a gene. Germline V gives CDR1 SGHVS, CDR2 FQNEAQ. CDR3 coding DNA: TGTGCCAGCAGCTTGGGGACAGGGTGGAACTATGGCTACACCTTC. Its protein is CASSLGTGWNYGYTF.